This TCR beta chain appears in the sequencing data of a study of graft-versus-host responses after intestinal transplantation. Broader study findings: The presence of high graft-versus-host to host-versus-graft clonal ratios in allografts characterized patients with graft-donor T cell macrochimerism.

Remarks on this clone: Its antigen is undetermined.

The germline V gene encodes CDR1 SNHLY and CDR2 FYNNEI. This CDR3 comprises 15 residues. V lost 6 bases to trimming and J lost 6 bases; unmatched junction nucleotides: 9. Profiled with immunoSEQ multiplex PCR; TCRdb holds only in-frame clones, not every one. The sample lists 90,000 to 130,000 clones, roughly 92% occurring once. The gene calls are TRBV2 and TRBJ1-4; the match to TRBD1 covers 8 bases. This specimen consisted of unstimulated CD4+ T cells sorted from spleen or lymph node cells, obtained before transplant. This receptor was taken from a human donor who was the organ donor for an intestinal transplant. The CDR3 protein is CASRGLDRVDEKLFF. CDR3 sequence (DNA): TGTGCCAGCAGGGGCTTGGACAGGGTGGATGAAAAACTGTTTTTT. Full variable domain (outside the CDR3, taken from reference TRBV2 and TRBJ1-4): EPEVTQTPSHQVTQMGQEVILRCVPISNHLYFYWYRQILGQKVEFLVSFYNNEISEKSEIFDDQFSVERPDGSNFTLKIRSTKLEDSAMYFCASRGLDRVDEKLFFGSGTQLSVL.